This note documents a single TCR beta chain sequence. Method: immunoSEQ multiplex PCR; TCRdb's copy keeps in-frame clones and lacks some. In the table there are about 24,000 clones, approximately 85% of which are singletons. CDR1 and CDR2 from the germline V gene are SEHNR and FQNEAQ (reference sequence). The V and J ends lost 0 bases and 3 bases, in that order; junction bases with no gene match: 3. This CDR3 comprises 15 residues. The data belong to a study of blood T cell repertoires in COVID-19. Study as a whole: T cells, B-cell-depleted T cells, or PBMCs supplied cDNA or gDNA.

The chain couples TRBV7-9 to TRBJ1-2; 8 bases are a match to TRBD1. The sequenced sample was peripheral blood. The clonotype originates from a human donor with active COVID-19. The donor label of this sample is uncertain. In nucleotides, the CDR3 is TGTGCCAGCAGCTTAGCGGCGGACAGGGACTATGGCTACACCTTC. Protein sequence: CASSLAADRDYGYTF.